These 15 T cell receptor beta chains share one sample of origin, sequenced in a study of identical twins' blood T cells. Via MiXCR, TCRdb re-called the 5' RACE reads, giving one row per CDR3 protein. The table includes around 380,000 distinct CDR3 sequences, about 28% detected once. Source material: PBMCs. Receptor source: a woman aged 18-49 years in good health.

The CDR3: CASSYRSGGPDTQYF. DNA for the CDR3: TGTGCCAGCAGTTACAGGTCAGGGGGACCAGATACGCAGTATTTT. This chain links TRBV6-5 with TRBJ2-3; 7 bases line up with TRBD1. Germline CDR1 MNHEY, CDR2 SVGAGI. The CDR3 spans 15 residues. The ends lost 2 bases at V and 4 bases at J; junction bases unmatched: 6.

The V and J genes are TRBV10-3 and TRBJ1-3, with D maybe TRBD1 (5 bases). The CDR3 runs to 14 residues. Germline CDR1 is ENHRY and CDR2 is SYGVKD. Trimming left V 5 bases short and J 3 bases short, with 11 bases between. The CDR3 spells CAISPGTLGNTIYF. In nucleotides, the CDR3 is TGTGCCATCAGTCCCGGGACCCTTGGAAACACCATATATTTT.

This clonotype came up a few times. This rearrangement joins TRBV11-2 to TRBJ2-7; D ambiguous. V lost 0 bases and J lost 3, with 6 bases in between. There are 13 residues in the CDR3. CDR1 and CDR2 (germline): SGHAT, FQNNGV. The CDR3 here is CASSLDWGYEQYF. The DNA of the CDR3 is TGTGCCAGCAGCTTAGATTGGGGCTACGAGCAGTACTTC.

The V and J genes are TRBV20-1 and TRBJ2-2; 7 nucleotides line up with TRBD2. Trimming at V came to 3 bases and at J to 8 bases, leaving 9 bases not matched to a gene. The CDR3 length is 14 residues. The germline gives CDR1 DFQATT, CDR2 SNEGSKA (reference sequence). CDR3 region: CSARAGRGWGELFF. The CDR3 bases are TGCAGTGCTAGGGCAGGGAGGGGCTGGGGGGAGCTGTTTTTT.

The genes are TRBV20-1 and TRBJ2-7, with TRBD1 matching over 8 bases. The CDR3 runs to 13 residues. The germline gives CDR1 DFQATT, CDR2 SNEGSKA (reference sequence). The V and J ends lost 6 bases and 2 bases, in that order; junction bases with no gene match: 6. CDR3 coding DNA: TGCAGTGCCCCGACAGGGGATACCTACGAGCAGTACTTC. It encodes CSAPTGDTYEQYF.

The chain is built from TRBV10-2 and TRBJ2-5, with D possibly being TRBD2 (5 bases). CDR1 is WSHSY, CDR2 SAAADI, per germline. This CDR3 contains 14 residues. Trimming left V 4 bases short and J 4 bases short, with 13 bases between. DNA for the CDR3: TGCGCCAGCAGTGGGACTTCCGGAAGAGAGACCCAGTACTTC. This sequence encodes CASSGTSGRETQYF.

This clonotype was recorded a few times. This chain uses TRBV6-5 with TRBJ2-1, with 7 bases matching TRBD2. The CDR3 loop spans 14 amino acids. Looked up from germline, CDR1 is MNHEY and CDR2 is SVGAGI. The V segment lost 7 bases and the J segment 10 bases; nucleotides outside the gene matches: 13. The CDR3 DNA sequence: TGTGCCAGCAAACCGGGGGGTGTCTTCGGCGAGCAGTTCTTC. Encoded protein: CASKPGGVFGEQFF.

The chain is built from TRBV20-1 and TRBJ1-1; D gene ambiguous. The CDR3 is made up of 12 amino acids. V lost 7 bases and J lost 7, with 16 bases in between. Germline CDR1 and CDR2: DFQATT and SNEGSKA (reference sequence). The chain's CDR3 is CSGVVAGIEAFF. The CDR3 DNA is TGCAGTGGGGTGGTCGCCGGGATTGAAGCTTTCTTT.

This clonotype was recorded at least ten times. The junction and the germline gene differ at one end; a read error may be behind it. V usage is TRBV7-7 and J usage is TRBJ2-2, with D possibly TRBD2 on 6 matching bases. The CDR3 is 13 residues long. The germline V gene encodes CDR1 SSHAT and CDR2 FNYEAQ (reference sequence). The CDR3 here is CASTQSGTGELFF. CDR3 in DNA: TGTGCTAGCACCCAAAGCGGGACCGGGGAGCTGTTTTTT.

This clonotype was seen many times. V and J are TRBV29-1 and TRBJ2-3; the D is unclear. Germline loops: CDR1 SQVTM, CDR2 ANQGSEA. The CDR3 extends over 11 amino acids. V was pared by 6 bases and J by 3 bases, with 7 bases between. CDR3 amino acids: CSVERTDTQYF. As DNA, the CDR3 is TGCAGCGTAGAAAGAACAGATACGCAGTATTTT.

V gene TRBV20-1 combines with J gene TRBJ1-4; D call uncertain. Germline-derived CDR1 and CDR2 are DFQATT and SNEGSKA (reference sequence). V was clipped by 0 bases and J by 0 bases, with 11 bases between them. The CDR3 is 16 residues long. CDR3 DNA: TGCAGTGCTAGAGAAGTGGGAGGTGCAACTAATGAAAAACTGTTTTTT. Encoded protein: CSAREVGGATNEKLFF.

The chain is built from TRBV7-9 and TRBJ1-2, with D unresolved. CDR3 length equals 12 residues. Germline-derived CDR1 and CDR2 are SEHNR and FQNEAQ (reference sequence). Trimming pared 2 bases from V and 10 bases from J, leaving 11 bases between. CDR3 in DNA: TGTGCCAGCAGCTTAACCACACCTACCTACACCTTC. This sequence encodes CASSLTTPTYTF.

This clonotype has just a few counts. The rearrangement uses TRBV3-1 and TRBJ1-1; D unclear. The germline gives CDR1 LGHDT, CDR2 YNNKEL (reference sequence). Trimming stripped 0 bases from V and 3 bases from J, with 23 bases between. The CDR3 is made up of 19 amino acids. CDR3 DNA: TGTGCCAGCAGCCAAGATCTCTGGAGCACCGAAAGAGGTTACACTGAAGCTTTCTTT. It codes for CASSQDLWSTERGYTEAFF. The full variable domain, in which reference TRBV3-1 and TRBJ1-1 provide the parts outside the CDR3, is DTAVSQTPKYLVTQMGNDKSIKCEQNLGHDTMYWYKQDSKKFLKIMFSYNNKELIINETVPNRFSPKSPDKAHLNLHINSLELGDSAVYFCASSQDLWSTERGYTEAFFGQGTRLTVV.

This clonotype was detected a few times. The chain is built from TRBV10-3 and TRBJ2-2; 9 bases align to TRBD1. Germline values: CDR1 ENHRY, CDR2 SYGVKD. The CDR3 has 16 amino acids. The V segment lost 4 bases and the J segment 3 bases; nucleotides outside the gene matches: 6. The CDR3 protein is CAISGTGGPYTGELFF. The CDR3 DNA is TGTGCCATCAGTGGAACAGGGGGCCCGTACACCGGGGAGCTGTTTTTT.

This clonotype was counted between two and nine times. The rearrangement joins TRBV7-2 to TRBJ2-4; TRBD1 agrees at 8 bases. V was pared by 1 base and J by 3 bases, with 5 bases of the junction left unmatched. Per germline, CDR1 SGHTA and CDR2 FQGNSA. The CDR3 length is 16 residues. The CDR3 nucleotides are TGTGCCAGCAGCTTAGGGACAGGGCTACTCAAAAACATTCAGTACTTC. Protein: CASSLGTGLLKNIQYF.